Listed below are T cell receptor beta chains from one sample, sequenced in a study of TIL therapy for anti-PD-1-resistant metastatic lung cancer. TCRdb keeps only in-frame clones here, not all; method: immunoSEQ multiplex PCR. The sample carries 95,000 or so clones, around 71% recorded once. The specimen was tumor tissue, collected at baseline. The receptors shown here come from a person aged 30 to 80 with non-small cell lung cancer. Both conserved end residues are part of each CDR3. Fields, in order: D gene, clone size, V gene, J gene, CDR3 DNA, CDR3 protein. A D gene is named only where the DNA matches it firmly. Some rows have no size entry. The others give once, few or many, or a class for an expanded clone.

D gene: TRBD1; clone size: few; V gene: TRBV4-1; J gene: TRBJ1-1; CDR3 DNA: TGCGCCAGCAGCCTTGACGACAGGGAAGGGACTGAAGCTTTCTTT; CDR3 protein: CASSLDDREGTEAFF
D gene: -; clone size: -; V gene: TRBV7-2; J gene: TRBJ2-7; CDR3 DNA: TGTGCCAGCAGTCCGGCACCGAGGGGCGAGCAGTACTTC; CDR3 protein: CASSPAPRGEQYF
D gene: -; clone size: -; V gene: TRBV4-3; J gene: TRBJ1-1; CDR3 DNA: TGCGCCAGCAGCCAGTGGGGGGGGGACACTGAAGCTTTCTTT; CDR3 protein: CASSQWGGDTEAFF
D gene: -; clone size: few; V gene: TRBV6-2/TRBV6-3; J gene: TRBJ2-2; CDR3 DNA: TGTGCCAGCAGTTACTCGGGGCAGGCGATAAACACCGGGGAGCTGTTTTTT; CDR3 protein: CASSYSGQAINTGELFF
D gene: TRBD1; clone size: -; V gene: TRBV27; J gene: TRBJ1-5; CDR3 DNA: TGTGCCAGCAGTTTACGAAGGACAGGGGGCCTTACCGCTCAGCCCCAGCATTTT; CDR3 protein: CASSLRRTGGLTAQPQHF
D gene: TRBD2; clone size: -; V gene: TRBV7-9; J gene: TRBJ2-2; CDR3 DNA: TGTGCCAGCAGCTTAGAGCCAGCGGGGGTTATCGGGGAGCTGTTTTTT; CDR3 protein: CASSLEPAGVIGELFF
D gene: -; clone size: -; V gene: TRBV3-1/TRBV3-2; J gene: TRBJ1-1; CDR3 DNA: TGTGCCAGCAGCCGGTTCCACAGCCTACGAAGGGCTTTCTTT; CDR3 protein: CASSRFHSLRRAFF
D gene: -; clone size: -; V gene: TRBV28; J gene: TRBJ1-2; CDR3 DNA: TGTGCCAGCATAGGGGGTCGCTATGGCTACACCTTC; CDR3 protein: CASIGGRYGYTF
D gene: TRBD2; clone size: -; V gene: TRBV27; J gene: TRBJ2-1; CDR3 DNA: TGTGCCAGCAGTCCCGGACTAGTGGGTGAGCAGTTCTTC; CDR3 protein: CASSPGLVGEQFF
D gene: -; clone size: -; V gene: TRBV2; J gene: TRBJ1-2; CDR3 DNA: TGTGCCAGCAATGGCCGAATCCCCTATGGCTACACCTTC; CDR3 protein: CASNGRIPYGYTF
D gene: -; clone size: -; V gene: TRBV6-2/TRBV6-3; J gene: TRBJ2-7; CDR3 DNA: TGTGCCAGCAGTTGGTTGCGGGGGCTAAACGAGCAGTACTTC; CDR3 protein: CASSWLRGLNEQYF
D gene: -; clone size: once; V gene: TRBV10-1; J gene: TRBJ2-2; CDR3 DNA: TGCGCCAGCTGCGGGGCGTGGGCCACCGGGGAGCTGTTTTTT; CDR3 protein: CASCGAWATGELFF
D gene: -; clone size: -; V gene: TRBV9; J gene: TRBJ2-3; CDR3 DNA: TGTGCCAGCAGCGCCCGATCGGCTAGCACAGATACGCAGTATTTT; CDR3 protein: CASSARSASTDTQYF
D gene: -; clone size: -; V gene: TRBV11-2; J gene: TRBJ2-4; CDR3 DNA: TGTGCCAGCAGCCAGGGACACCAAGCCAAAAACATTCAGTACTTC; CDR3 protein: CASSQGHQAKNIQYF
D gene: -; clone size: -; V gene: TRBV6-6; J gene: TRBJ1-2; CDR3 DNA: TGTGCCAGCAGTCCGGGCCTAAGGCGCGGCTACACCTTC; CDR3 protein: CASSPGLRRGYTF
D gene: TRBD2; clone size: -; V gene: TRBV2; J gene: TRBJ2-7; CDR3 DNA: TGTGCCAGCAGAAGGACTAGCGGACCCTCAGAGCAGTACTTC; CDR3 protein: CASRRTSGPSEQYF
D gene: -; clone size: -; V gene: TRBV28; J gene: TRBJ2-1; CDR3 DNA: TGTGCCAGCACGGGCAACAACAATGAGCAGTTCTTC; CDR3 protein: CASTGNNNEQFF
D gene: -; clone size: few; V gene: TRBV18; J gene: TRBJ2-1; CDR3 DNA: TGTGCCAGCTCACCACCGGACAGATCCTACAATGAGCAGTTCTTC; CDR3 protein: CASSPPDRSYNEQFF
D gene: -; clone size: once; V gene: TRBV28; J gene: TRBJ2-5; CDR3 DNA: TGTGCCAGCAGTCTAGGGGGTATTGAGACCCAGTACTTC; CDR3 protein: CASSLGGIETQYF
D gene: -; clone size: -; V gene: TRBV5-1; J gene: TRBJ2-7; CDR3 DNA: TGCGCCAGCAGCTTGGGTTCCCTTGCCTACGAGCAGTACTTC; CDR3 protein: CASSLGSLAYEQYF
D gene: -; clone size: -; V gene: TRBV20-1; J gene: TRBJ2-1; CDR3 DNA: TGCAGTGCGACTTGGAACAATGAGCAGTTCTTC; CDR3 protein: CSATWNNEQFF
D gene: TRBD1; clone size: -; V gene: TRBV6-6; J gene: TRBJ2-1; CDR3 DNA: TGTGCCAGCAGTTACGGGGACAGCCACAATGAGCAGTTCTTC; CDR3 protein: CASSYGDSHNEQFF
D gene: TRBD1; clone size: few; V gene: TRBV7-2; J gene: TRBJ1-5; CDR3 DNA: TGTGCCAGCAGCTCCCGGGACAGGGGACAGCCCCAGCATTTT; CDR3 protein: CASSSRDRGQPQHF
D gene: -; clone size: once; V gene: TRBV28; J gene: TRBJ1-5; CDR3 DNA: TGTGCCAGCAGTTCTCCCGCCAGCAATCAGCCCCAGCATTTT; CDR3 protein: CASSSPASNQPQHF
D gene: TRBD2; clone size: -; V gene: TRBV28; J gene: TRBJ2-3; CDR3 DNA: TGTGCCAGCAGCCCTCCGACTAGCGGGTTTGGCACAGATACGCAGTATTTT; CDR3 protein: CASSPPTSGFGTDTQYF
D gene: -; clone size: -; V gene: TRBV28; J gene: TRBJ2-7; CDR3 DNA: TGTGCCAGCAGTTTACCCCCGGGTTACGAGCAGTACTTC; CDR3 protein: CASSLPPGYEQYF
D gene: TRBD1; clone size: few; V gene: TRBV10-3; J gene: TRBJ2-7; CDR3 DNA: TGTGCCATCAATTTACAGGGGGCGAGCTACGAGCAGTACTTC; CDR3 protein: CAINLQGASYEQYF
D gene: -; clone size: -; V gene: TRBV2; J gene: TRBJ2-3; CDR3 DNA: TGTGCCAGCAGAGGACAGAGCACAGATACGCAGTATTTT; CDR3 protein: CASRGQSTDTQYF
D gene: -; clone size: -; V gene: TRBV12-3/TRBV12-4; J gene: TRBJ2-2; CDR3 DNA: TGTGCCAGCAGTTCGAACACCGGGGAGCTGTTTTTT; CDR3 protein: CASSSNTGELFF
D gene: TRBD1; clone size: -; V gene: TRBV12-3/TRBV12-4; J gene: TRBJ1-2; CDR3 DNA: TGTGCCAGCAGGCTACAGGGGGCGGGAGGCTACACCTTC; CDR3 protein: CASRLQGAGGYTF
D gene: -; clone size: -; V gene: TRBV11-1; J gene: TRBJ2-5; CDR3 DNA: TGTGCCAGCAGCTCCCACAGGTTCCAAGAGACCCAGTACTTC; CDR3 protein: CASSSHRFQETQYF
D gene: -; clone size: -; V gene: TRBV6-5; J gene: TRBJ2-5; CDR3 DNA: TGTGCCAGCAGTAAGTGGGAGACCCAGTACTTC; CDR3 protein: CASSKWETQYF